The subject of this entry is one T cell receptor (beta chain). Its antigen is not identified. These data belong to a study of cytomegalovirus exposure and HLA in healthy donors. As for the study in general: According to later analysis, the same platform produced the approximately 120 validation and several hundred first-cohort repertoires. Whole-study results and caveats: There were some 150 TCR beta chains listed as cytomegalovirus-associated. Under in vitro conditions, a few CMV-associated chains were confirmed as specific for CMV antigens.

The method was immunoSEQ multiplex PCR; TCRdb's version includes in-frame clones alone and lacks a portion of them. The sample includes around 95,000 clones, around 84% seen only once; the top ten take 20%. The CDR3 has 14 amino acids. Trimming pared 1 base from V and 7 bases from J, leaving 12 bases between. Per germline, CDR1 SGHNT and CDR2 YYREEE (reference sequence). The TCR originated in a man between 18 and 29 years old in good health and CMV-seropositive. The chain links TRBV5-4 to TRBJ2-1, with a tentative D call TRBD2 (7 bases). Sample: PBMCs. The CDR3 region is CASSLFGRGNEQFF. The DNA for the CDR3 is TGTGCCAGCAGCTTGTTTGGGAGGGGGAATGAGCAGTTCTTC.